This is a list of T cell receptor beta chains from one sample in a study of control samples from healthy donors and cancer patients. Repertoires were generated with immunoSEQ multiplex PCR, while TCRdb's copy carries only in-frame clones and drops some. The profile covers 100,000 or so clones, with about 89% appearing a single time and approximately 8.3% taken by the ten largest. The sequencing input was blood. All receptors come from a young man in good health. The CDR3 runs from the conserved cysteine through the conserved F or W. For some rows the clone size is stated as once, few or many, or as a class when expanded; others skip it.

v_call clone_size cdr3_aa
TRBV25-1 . CASSESGGAVLYEQYF
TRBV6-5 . CASSNYPRRLDYGYTF
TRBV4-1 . CASSLTALAKNIQYF
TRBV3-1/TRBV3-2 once CASSQTSGGAPLTQYF
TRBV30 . CAWSSSLGRGFGYTF
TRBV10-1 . CASSQQQGGPYNEQFF
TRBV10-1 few CASSSVTGGSETQYF
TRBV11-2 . CASSIMNTEAFF
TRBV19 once CASSARTSGSGANVLTF
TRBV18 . CASSRGGQGNQPQHF
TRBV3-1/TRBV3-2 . CASSLWNTQYF
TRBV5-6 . CASSLAGYPGELFF
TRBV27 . CASSLLGLGVRETQYF
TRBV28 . CASSSGYSRGNEQFF
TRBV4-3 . CASSPLATGDQPQHF
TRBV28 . CASRYLRQGENTGELFF
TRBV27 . CASKRDRGTEAFF
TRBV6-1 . CASSGPRGAAVDSGNTIYF
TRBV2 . CASSDATGGFEQYF
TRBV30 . CAWGRTTEAFF
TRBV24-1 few CATGQGREAFF
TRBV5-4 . CASSLFRGGNEQFF
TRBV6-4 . CASSESPSGRVHEQFF
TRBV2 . CASMKDRVEYSSYNSPLHF